Sequencing of this T cell receptor beta chain was carried out in a study of PD-L1 blockade in urothelial cancer. At the level of the study: At 3 weeks after treatment start (second dose) and again at 6 weeks, blood was analyzed. The median T cell count in blood samples was some 140,000.

This clone was detected a few times. Its antigen is not known. Study-level points and caveats: A pretreatment blood TCR clonality that fell below the median predicted better progression-free and overall survival.

The method was immunoSEQ multiplex PCR; TCRdb's version includes in-frame clones alone and lacks a portion of them. The data contain roughly 50,000 clones, 60% to 80% of them seen just once; the ten biggest clones take up 3% to 4.5%. This CDR3 is built from 16 residues. Per the germline V gene, CDR1 is SGHTA and CDR2 is FQGNSA. Trimming took 5 bases from V and 0 from J; bases not matched to a gene: 6. Urothelial carcinoma in patients was locally advanced or metastatic. The sequencing here drew on PBMCs, taken around atezolizumab (anti-PD-L1) treatment. This rearrangement joins TRBV7-2 to TRBJ1-4, with TRBD1 matching 7 bases. This clonotype originated in a man between 65 and 85 years old with urothelial cancer. The CDR3 DNA follows: TGTGCCAGCAGCCGTGACAGGGTTGCAACTAATGAAAAACTGTTTTTT. Protein: CASSRDRVATNEKLFF.